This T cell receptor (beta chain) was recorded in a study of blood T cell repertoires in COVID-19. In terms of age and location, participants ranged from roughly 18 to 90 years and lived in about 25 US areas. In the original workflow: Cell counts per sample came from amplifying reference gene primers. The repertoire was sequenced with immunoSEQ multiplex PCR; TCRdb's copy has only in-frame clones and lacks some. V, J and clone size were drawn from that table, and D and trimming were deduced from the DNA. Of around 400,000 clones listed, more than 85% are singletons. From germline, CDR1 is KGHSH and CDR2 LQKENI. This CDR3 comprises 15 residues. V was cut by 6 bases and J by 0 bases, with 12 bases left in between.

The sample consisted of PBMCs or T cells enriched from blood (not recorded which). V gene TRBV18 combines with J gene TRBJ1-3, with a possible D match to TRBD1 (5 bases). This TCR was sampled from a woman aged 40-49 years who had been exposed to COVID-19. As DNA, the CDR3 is TGTGCCAGCTCCCCAGGGCAGGGCTCTGGAAACACCATATATTTT. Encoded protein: CASSPGQGSGNTIYF.